These 18 T cell receptor beta chains came from one sample sequenced in a study of cytomegalovirus exposure and HLA in healthy donors. The PCR ran on 60 Vbeta and 13 Jbeta primers. Clones were read by immunoSEQ multiplex PCR, and TCRdb kept only the in-frame ones, dropping some. The table records some 95,000 clones, approximately 71% of them present only once. Sequencing used PBMCs. These receptors were obtained from a woman under 30 in good health and CMV-seropositive.

Only a few counts were recorded for this clone. The genes are TRBV18 and TRBJ1-1, with 7 nucleotides matching TRBD1. CDR3 length: 14 amino acids. Germline CDR1 and CDR2: KGHSH and LQKENI. V gave up 3 bases and J gave up 6 bases; unmatched junction bases: 7. The CDR3 sequence: CASSPALGQAEAFF. The CDR3 coding sequence is TGTGCCAGCTCACCTGCATTAGGACAGGCTGAAGCTTTCTTT.

The chain combines TRBV4-2 with TRBJ1-1, with a weak D call TRBD1 (6 bases). Looked up from germline, CDR1 is LGHNA and CDR2 is YNFKEQ. The CDR3 loop spans 17 amino acids. V lost 6 bases to trimming and J lost 0 bases, with 20 bases between them. The CDR3 reads CASSPTGGIIMNTEAFF. CDR3 sequence (DNA): TGTGCCAGCAGTCCGACAGGCGGCATCATAATGAACACTGAAGCTTTCTTT.

This sequence joins TRBV6-1 and TRBJ1-5, with D unresolved. Germline V gene sequence: CDR1 MNHNS, CDR2 SASEGT. CDR3 length equals 14 residues. Trimming stripped 3 bases from V and 7 bases from J, with 13 bases between. This CDR3 reads CASSESGTGQPQHF. CDR3 nucleotides: TGTGCCAGCAGTGAGTCAGGAACGGGGCAGCCCCAGCATTTT.

V is TRBV5-6 and J is TRBJ2-2; possibly TRBD1 for D (6 bases). This CDR3 is 16 amino acids long. V was cut by 0 bases and J by 3 bases, with 12 bases left in between. Germline loops: CDR1 SGHDT, CDR2 YYEEEE. The DNA for the CDR3 is TGTGCCAGCAGCTTGGTTCCCAGGGGAGACACCGGGGAGCTGTTTTTT. This sequence encodes CASSLVPRGDTGELFF.

The chain employs TRBV7-9 and TRBJ2-7; TRBD1 matches 9 bases. This CDR3 is 15 amino acids long. With 5 bases clipped from V and 3 bases from J, the junction kept 8 bases outside the gene matches. Germline CDR1 is SEHNR and CDR2 is FQNEAQ (reference sequence). The CDR3 is CASSRKTGGIYEQYF. CDR3 bases: TGTGCCAGCAGCCGTAAGACAGGGGGGATCTACGAGCAGTACTTC.

The chain recombines TRBV6-1 with TRBJ1-5; 8 bases are shared with TRBD1. V trimming: 5 bases; J trimming: 5 bases; junction bases outside the gene matches: 5. The length of the CDR3 is 14 residues. Germline CDR1 reads MNHNS; CDR2 reads SASEGT. CDR3 in amino acids: CASSTTGADQPQHF. DNA for the CDR3: TGTGCCAGCAGTACGACAGGGGCGGATCAGCCCCAGCATTTT.

J is TRBJ2-1 and V is TRBV7-8, with D hard to call. The germline CDR1 and CDR2 sequences are SGHVS and FQNEAQ. The V gene lost 2 bases and the J gene lost 1 base, with 15 bases spanning the gap. The CDR3 is made up of 17 amino acids. The CDR3 here is CASSLLLAVISYNEQFF. Written as DNA, the CDR3 is TGTGCCAGCAGCTTATTGCTGGCGGTCATATCCTACAATGAGCAGTTCTTC.

The J gene is TRBJ2-3, the V gene TRBV5-4; 10 bases agree with TRBD2. The CDR3 is 16 amino acids. J gave up 2 bases and V 2 bases, and 5 bases lay outside the gene matches. Germline CDR1 SGHNT, CDR2 YYREEE (reference sequence). The CDR3 bases are TGTGCCAGCAGCTTCGGACTAGCGGACTTCACAGATACGCAGTATTTT. Protein product: CASSFGLADFTDTQYF.

The chain recombines TRBV5-5 with TRBJ1-1; 8 positions agree with TRBD1. There are 15 residues in the CDR3. CDR1 and CDR2 (germline): SGHKS, YYEKEE (reference sequence). Trimming at V came to 2 bases and at J to 5 bases, leaving 8 bases not matched to a gene. The CDR3 reads CASSLGTGWMTEAFF. CDR3 bases: TGTGCCAGCAGCTTAGGGACAGGTTGGATGACTGAAGCTTTCTTT. The entire variable domain, with the rest obtained from reference TRBV5-5 and TRBJ1-1, is as follows: DAGVTQSPTHLIKTRGQQVTLRCSPISGHKSVSWYQQVLGQGPQFIFQYYEKEERGRGNFPDRFSARQFPNYSSELNVNALLLGDSALYLCASSLGTGWMTEAFFGQGTRLTVV.

This sequence joins TRBV19 and TRBJ1-2, with 7 positions matching TRBD1. There are 13 residues in the CDR3. After removal of 10 bases from V and 5 bases from J, the junction contained 10 bases not matched to a gene. CDR1 LNHDA and CDR2 SQIVND come from the germline V gene (reference sequence). CDR3 loop: CATEGAIGYGYTF. The DNA of the CDR3 is TGTGCCACCGAGGGGGCCATTGGGTATGGCTACACCTTC.

A note on this clone: The junction shows a germline mismatch at one end, possibly a read error. V is TRBV7-9 and J is TRBJ1-4; possible D gene TRBD1, 6 bases. CDR3 length equals 14 residues. The germline gives CDR1 SEHNR, CDR2 FQNEAQ (reference sequence). CDR3 coding DNA: TGTGCCAGCAGCTTACGGGACAACCCTGAACAACTGTTTTTT. Translation gives CASSLRDNPEQLFF. The whole variable domain, remainder taken from reference TRBV7-9 and TRBJ1-4, is DTGVSQNPRHKITKRGQNVTFRCDPISEHNRLYWYRQTLGQGPEFLTYFQNEAQLEKSRLLSDRFSAERPKGSFSTLEIQRTEQGDSAMYLCASSLRDNPEQLFFGSGTQLSVL.

V gene TRBV6-5 combines with J gene TRBJ1-1; the match to TRBD1 covers 9 bases. V shed 4 bases and J 4 bases; nucleotides not matched to a gene: 7. The CDR3 covers 15 residues. CDR1 is MNHEY and CDR2 is SVGAGI in the germline V gene. This CDR3 reads CASSSRRTGVTEAFF. CDR3 in DNA: TGTGCCAGCAGTTCCCGGAGGACAGGGGTCACTGAAGCTTTCTTT.

The chain has TRBV9 and TRBJ2-7, with a tentative D call TRBD2 (6 bases). CDR1 and CDR2 from the germline V gene are SGDLS and YYNGEE. V lost 3 bases and J 7 bases, leaving 20 bases between the germline ends. The CDR3 spans 15 residues. CDR3 nucleotide sequence: TGTGCCAGCAGCGCCGCTCCGGGAGCCTCAAAAGAGCAGTACTTC. Its protein is CASSAAPGASKEQYF.

This clone has just a few counts. V and J are TRBV23-1 and TRBJ1-2; no definite D call. TRBV23-1 is given ORF status, its function remaining uncertain. Trimming shortened V by 10 bases and J by 0 bases, and 18 bases separated the two germline ends. CDR3 length: 15 amino acids. The CDR3 DNA is TGCGCCATCCTCTCTTACTCCCTCTCTAACTATGGCTACACCTTC. Encoded protein: CAILSYSLSNYGYTF.

The chain carries TRBV4-3 and TRBJ2-1, with a possible D match to TRBD1 (5 bases). V was trimmed by 8 bases and J by 2 bases, leaving 13 bases between them. CDR3 length equals 14 residues. Germline assignment: CDR1 LGHNA and CDR2 YSLEER. Here the CDR3 reads CASSPPRAYNEQFF. The CDR3 nucleotides read TGCGCCAGCTCCCCCCCCAGGGCCTACAATGAGCAGTTCTTC.

The chain has TRBV7-9 and TRBJ2-1; TRBD2 matches at 8 bases. The CDR3 contains 16 residues. In germline, CDR1 is SEHNR, CDR2 FQNEAQ (reference sequence). Unmatched junction bases numbered 10, after V lost 5 bases and J lost 4 bases. The CDR3 bases are TGTGCCAGCAGCCCGGGGGGGACCCTCGGGTACAATGAGCAGTTCTTC. As protein: CASSPGGTLGYNEQFF.

The chain uses TRBV6-5 and TRBJ2-3; possibly TRBD2 for D (5 bases). Trimming pared 4 bases from V and 0 bases from J, leaving 11 bases between. The CDR3 is made up of 15 amino acids. CDR1 is MNHEY, CDR2 SVGAGI, per germline. CDR3: CASSSERSSTDTQYF. The CDR3 nucleotides read TGTGCCAGCAGTTCTGAGCGGAGTAGCACAGATACGCAGTATTTT.

Turning to this clone: This specimen includes other DNA sequences encoding the same CDR3. The chain links TRBV29-1 to TRBJ1-1; the D gene is possibly TRBD1 (5 bases). CDR1 is SQVTM and CDR2 is ANQGSEA in the germline V gene. V lost 6 bases and J 8 bases, leaving 28 bases between the germline ends. CDR3 length equals 16 residues. CDR3 in DNA: TGCAGCGTGCAATCCCCTCCGGAGGGCCGGGGCACCGAAGCTTTCTTT. Its translation: CSVQSPPEGRGTEAFF.